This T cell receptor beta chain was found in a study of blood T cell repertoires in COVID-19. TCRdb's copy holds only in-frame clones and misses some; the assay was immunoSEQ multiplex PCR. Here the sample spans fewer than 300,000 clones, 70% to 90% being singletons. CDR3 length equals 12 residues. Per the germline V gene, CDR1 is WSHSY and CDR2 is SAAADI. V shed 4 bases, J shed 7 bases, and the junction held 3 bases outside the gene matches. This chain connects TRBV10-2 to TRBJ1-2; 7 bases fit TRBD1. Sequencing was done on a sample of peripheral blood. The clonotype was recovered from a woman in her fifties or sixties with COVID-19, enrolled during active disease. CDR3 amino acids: CASSGGQLGYTF. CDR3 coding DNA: TGCGCCAGCAGTGGGGGACAGCTTGGCTACACCTTC.